This entry is about one T cell receptor beta chain. What it binds is not known. By phenotype, naive CD8+ T cells were CD45RO-CCR7+CD27+CD95-. The CDR3 spans 16 residues. CDR1 and CDR2 (germline): SGHVS, FNYEAQ. This specimen belongs to a study of CXCR3-negative and CXCR3-positive naive CD8 T cells. It was by 5' RACE with UMI labels that the TRB cDNA libraries were prepared. TCRdb re-called the 5' RACE reads and gives one entry per CDR3 protein, without DNA. The sample table sets out over 150,000 distinct CDR3 sequences. General study findings and limits: CXCR3-positive naive cells carried more hydrophobic TRB CDR3s than CXCR3-negative naive cells did. Memory CD8+ cells showed much lower diversity, while both naive subsets were comparably high.

The V call is TRBV7-6, the J call TRBJ2-2; TCRdb indicates TRBD1, and absent DNA this call remains unverified. The clonotype originates from a human donor in good health. Some clones in this sample may be carry-over from other donors' samples. Sequencing was performed on naive CXCR3+ CD8+ T cells from blood. As for subset: CD45RO-CCR7+CD27+CD95- naive CD8+ T cells expressing CXCR3 (TNR3+). The CDR3 region is CASSFALQGNAGELFF. The entire variable domain, with the rest obtained from reference TRBV7-6 and TRBJ2-2, is as follows: GAGVSQSPRYKVTKRGQDVALRCDPISGHVSLYWYRQALGQGPEFLTYFNYEAQQDKSGLPNDRFSAERPEGSISTLTIQRTEQRDSAMYRCASSFALQGNAGELFFGEGSRLTVL.